This record concerns one TCR beta chain sequence. Its specificity is unknown. The sample belongs to a study of CD8 T cells in ankylosing spondylitis. Study observations and caveats: Reportedly, significant enrichment of disease-linked clones occurred in matched ankylosing spondylitis synovial fluid. Characteristic of ankylosing spondylitis blood, it appeared, was a TCR beta motif comprising several highly homologous variants. Previous work reported some of these motif variants in the synovial fluid and blood of reactive arthritis.

TCR beta libraries were made by quantitative 5'-RACE with molecular barcodes. TCRdb ran MiXCR on the 5' RACE reads and lists one entry per CDR3 protein. This sample has roughly 370,000 distinct CDR3 sequences; under 25% occur once, and the top ten carry about 16%. The clonotype was recovered from a male donor with ankylosing spondylitis. Sequenced input: blood, either unsorted or a sorted T cell fraction (not recorded which).

CDR3: CASSQRRETQYF. The DNA for the CDR3 is TGCGCCAGCAGCCAAAGGCGAGAGACCCAGTACTTC. The chain recombines TRBV4-1 with TRBJ2-5; D gene ambiguous. This CDR3 has 12 amino acids. The germline CDR1 and CDR2 sequences are MGHRA and YSYEKL. Trimming pared 2 bases from V and 4 bases from J, leaving 5 bases between.